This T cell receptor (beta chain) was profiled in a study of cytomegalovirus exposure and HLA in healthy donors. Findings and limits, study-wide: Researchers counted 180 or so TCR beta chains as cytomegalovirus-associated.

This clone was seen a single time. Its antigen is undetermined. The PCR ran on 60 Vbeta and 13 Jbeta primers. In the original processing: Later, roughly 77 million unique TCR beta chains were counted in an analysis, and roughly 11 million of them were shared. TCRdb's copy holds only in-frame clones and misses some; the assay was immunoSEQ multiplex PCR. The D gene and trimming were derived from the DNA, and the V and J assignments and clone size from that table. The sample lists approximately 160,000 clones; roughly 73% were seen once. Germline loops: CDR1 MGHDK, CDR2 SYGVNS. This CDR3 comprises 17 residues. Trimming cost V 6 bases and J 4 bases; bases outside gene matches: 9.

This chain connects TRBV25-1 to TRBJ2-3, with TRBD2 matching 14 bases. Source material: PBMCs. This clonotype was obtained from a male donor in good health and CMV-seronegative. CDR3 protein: CASRPGLAGETPDTQYF. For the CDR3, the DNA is TGTGCCAGCAGACCGGGACTAGCGGGAGAAACTCCAGATACGCAGTATTTT.